This TCR beta chain was observed in a study of T cell changes during pregnancy in multiple sclerosis. The CDR3 extends over 16 amino acids. The germline V gene has CDR1 SGHVS and CDR2 FNYEAQ. The V and J ends lost 5 bases and 3 bases, in that order; junction bases with no gene match: 9. Clones were sequenced by immunoSEQ multiplex PCR, and TCRdb holds only the in-frame ones, with some missing. The data show approximately 54,000 clones, 75% to 95% seen once. The sequencing here drew on peripheral blood, taken after pregnancy. The source of this sequence is a female donor in good health, enrolled as a control in a pregnancy study. V is TRBV7-6 and J is TRBJ1-5; 8 nucleotides line up with TRBD1. The CDR3 here is CASSRGQGGPNQPQHF. The CDR3 DNA is TGTGCCAGCAGCCGAGGACAGGGAGGGCCCAATCAGCCCCAGCATTTT. Supplemented by reference TRBV7-6 and TRBJ1-5, the full variable domain reads GAGVSQSPRYKVTKRGQDVALRCDPISGHVSLYWYRQALGQGPEFLTYFNYEAQQDKSGLPNDRFSAERPEGSISTLTIQRTEQRDSAMYRCASSRGQGGPNQPQHFGDGTRLSIL.